This T cell receptor (beta chain) derives from a study of T cell changes during pregnancy in multiple sclerosis. In germline, CDR1 is ENHRY, CDR2 SYGVKD. The CDR3 has 16 amino acids. Deletions cut 3 bases from V and 1 base from J, with 13 bases between. Produced via immunoSEQ multiplex PCR; TCRdb's table is partial and in-frame only. The table includes 80,000 to 95,000 clones, 93% detected once. The sequencing here drew on peripheral blood, taken in the third trimester of pregnancy. The TCR sequence derives from a female donor in good health, enrolled as a control in a pregnancy study. The chain recombines TRBV10-3 with TRBJ1-5, with D perhaps TRBD1 (5 bases). The CDR3 sequence is CAISEEGGVSNQPQHF. CDR3 nucleotide sequence: TGTGCCATCAGTGAAGAGGGAGGGGTGAGCAATCAGCCCCAGCATTTT.